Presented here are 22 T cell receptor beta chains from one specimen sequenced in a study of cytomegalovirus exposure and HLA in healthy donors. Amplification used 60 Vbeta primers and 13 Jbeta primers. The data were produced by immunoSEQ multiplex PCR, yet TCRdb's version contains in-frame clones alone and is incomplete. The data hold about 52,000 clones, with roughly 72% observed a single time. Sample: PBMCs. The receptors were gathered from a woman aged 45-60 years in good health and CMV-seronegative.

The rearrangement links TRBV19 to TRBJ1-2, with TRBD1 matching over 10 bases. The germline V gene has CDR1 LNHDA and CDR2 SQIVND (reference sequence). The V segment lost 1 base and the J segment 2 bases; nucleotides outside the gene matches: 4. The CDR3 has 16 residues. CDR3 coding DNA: TGTGCCAGTAGTATAGTACCGGGACAGGGGAACTATGGCTACACCTTC. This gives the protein CASSIVPGQGNYGYTF.

The CDR3 nucleotides read TGTGCCAGCAGAGGAGATAGCGGTTCGGATACGCAGTATTTT. Protein: CASRGDSGSDTQYF. The chain has TRBV7-9 and TRBJ2-3; tentative D call: TRBD2 (6 bases). V lost 6 bases and J lost 6, with 16 bases in between. Germline V gives CDR1 SEHNR, CDR2 FQNEAQ (reference sequence). This CDR3 comprises 14 residues.

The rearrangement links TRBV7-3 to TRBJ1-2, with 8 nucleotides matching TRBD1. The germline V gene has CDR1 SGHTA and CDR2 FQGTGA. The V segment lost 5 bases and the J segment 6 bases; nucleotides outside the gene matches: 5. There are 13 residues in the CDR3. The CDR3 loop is CASSRDRGDGYTF. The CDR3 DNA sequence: TGTGCCAGCAGCCGTGACAGGGGTGATGGCTACACCTTC.

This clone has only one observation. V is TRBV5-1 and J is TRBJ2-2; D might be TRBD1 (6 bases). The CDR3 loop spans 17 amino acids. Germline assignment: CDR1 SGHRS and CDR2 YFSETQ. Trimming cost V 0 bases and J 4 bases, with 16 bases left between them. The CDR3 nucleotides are TGCGCCAGCAGCTTGGCCGCTTCAGCAGGGGCCACCGGGGAGCTGTTTTTT. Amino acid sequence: CASSLAASAGATGELFF. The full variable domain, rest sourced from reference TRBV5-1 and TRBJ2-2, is KAGVTQTPRYLIKTRGQQVTLSCSPISGHRSVSWYQQTPGQGLQFLFEYFSETQRNKGNFPGRFSGRQFSNSRSEMNVSTLELGDSALYLCASSLAASAGATGELFFGEGSRLTVL.

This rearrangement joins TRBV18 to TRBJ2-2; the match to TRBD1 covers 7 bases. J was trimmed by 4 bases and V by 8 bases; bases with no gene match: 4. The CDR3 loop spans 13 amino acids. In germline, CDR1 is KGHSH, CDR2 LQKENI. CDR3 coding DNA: TGTGCCAGCCTGACAGGGACCACCGGGGAGCTGTTTTTT. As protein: CASLTGTTGELFF.

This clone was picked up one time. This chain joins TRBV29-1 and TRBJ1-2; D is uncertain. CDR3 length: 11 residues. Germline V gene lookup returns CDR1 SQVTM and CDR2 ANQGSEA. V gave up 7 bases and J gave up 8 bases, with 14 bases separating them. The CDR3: CSDYSQKGYTF. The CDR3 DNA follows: TGCAGCGATTACAGTCAAAAGGGCTACACCTTC.

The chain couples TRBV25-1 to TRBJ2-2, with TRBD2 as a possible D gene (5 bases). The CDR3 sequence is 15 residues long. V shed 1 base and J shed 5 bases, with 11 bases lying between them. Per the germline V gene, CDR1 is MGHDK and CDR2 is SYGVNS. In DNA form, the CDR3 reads TGTGCCAGCAGTGAATGGGAGCGGAGGACCGGGGAGCTGTTTTTT. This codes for CASSEWERRTGELFF. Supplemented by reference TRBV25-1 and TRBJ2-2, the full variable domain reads EADIYQTPRYLVIGTGKKITLECSQTMGHDKMYWYQQDPGMELHLIHYSYGVNSTEKGDLSSESTVSRIRTEHFPLTLESARPSHTSQYLCASSEWERRTGELFFGEGSRLTVL.

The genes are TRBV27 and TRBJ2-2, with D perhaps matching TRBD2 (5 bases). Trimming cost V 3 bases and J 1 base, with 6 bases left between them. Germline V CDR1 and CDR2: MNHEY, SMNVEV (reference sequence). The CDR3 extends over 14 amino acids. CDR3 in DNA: TGTGCCAGCAGTTTCGCGGGGAACACCGGGGAGCTGTTTTTT. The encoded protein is CASSFAGNTGELFF.

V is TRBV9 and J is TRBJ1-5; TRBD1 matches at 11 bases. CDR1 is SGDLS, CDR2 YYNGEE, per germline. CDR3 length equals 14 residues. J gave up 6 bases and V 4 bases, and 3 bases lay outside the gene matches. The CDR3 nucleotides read TGTGCCAGCAGCACCGGGACAGGGGGTCAGCCCCAGCATTTT. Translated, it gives CASSTGTGGQPQHF.

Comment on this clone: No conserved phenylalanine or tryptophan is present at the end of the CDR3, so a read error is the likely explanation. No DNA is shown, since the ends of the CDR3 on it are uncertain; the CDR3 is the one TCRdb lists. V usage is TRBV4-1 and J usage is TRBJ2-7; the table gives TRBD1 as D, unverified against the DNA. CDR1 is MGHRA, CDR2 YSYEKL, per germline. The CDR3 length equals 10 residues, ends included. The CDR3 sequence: CASSLLNTLD.

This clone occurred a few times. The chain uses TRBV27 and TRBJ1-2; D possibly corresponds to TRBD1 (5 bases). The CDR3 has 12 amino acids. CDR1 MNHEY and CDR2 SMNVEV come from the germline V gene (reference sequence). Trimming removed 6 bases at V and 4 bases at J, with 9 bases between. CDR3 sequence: CASSSGSYGYTF. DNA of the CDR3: TGTGCCAGCAGCTCAGGGTCCTATGGCTACACCTTC.

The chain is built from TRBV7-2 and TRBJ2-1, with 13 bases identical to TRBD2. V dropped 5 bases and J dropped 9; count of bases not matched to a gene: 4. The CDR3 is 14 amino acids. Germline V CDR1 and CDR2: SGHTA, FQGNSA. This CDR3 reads CASSTSGGVSEQFF. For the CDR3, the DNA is TGTGCCAGCAGCACTAGCGGGGGGGTCAGTGAGCAGTTCTTC. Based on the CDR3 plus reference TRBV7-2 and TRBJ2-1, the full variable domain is GAGVSQSPSNKVTEKGKDVELRCDPISGHTALYWYRQSLGQGLEFLIYFQGNSAPDKSGLPSDRFSAERTGGSVSTLTIQRTQQEDSAVYLCASSTSGGVSEQFFGPGTRLTVL.

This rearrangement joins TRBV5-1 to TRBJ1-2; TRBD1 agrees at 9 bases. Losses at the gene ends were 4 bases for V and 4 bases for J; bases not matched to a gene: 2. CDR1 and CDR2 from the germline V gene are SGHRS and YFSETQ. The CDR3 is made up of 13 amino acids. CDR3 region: CASSEQGAYGYTF. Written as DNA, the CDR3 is TGCGCCAGCAGCGAACAGGGGGCCTATGGCTACACCTTC.

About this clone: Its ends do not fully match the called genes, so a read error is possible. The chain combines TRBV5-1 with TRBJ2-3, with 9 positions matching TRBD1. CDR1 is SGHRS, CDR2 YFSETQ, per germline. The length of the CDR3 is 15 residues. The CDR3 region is CASGLEGQGTDTQYF. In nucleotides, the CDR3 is TGCGCCAGCGGCTTGGAGGGACAGGGTACAGATACGCAGTATTTT.

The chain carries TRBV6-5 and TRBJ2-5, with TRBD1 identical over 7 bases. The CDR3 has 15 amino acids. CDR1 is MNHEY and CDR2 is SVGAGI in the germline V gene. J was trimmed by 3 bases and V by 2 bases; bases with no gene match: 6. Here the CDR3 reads CASSYHGTVKETQYF. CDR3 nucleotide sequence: TGTGCCAGCAGTTACCATGGGACAGTTAAAGAGACCCAGTACTTC.

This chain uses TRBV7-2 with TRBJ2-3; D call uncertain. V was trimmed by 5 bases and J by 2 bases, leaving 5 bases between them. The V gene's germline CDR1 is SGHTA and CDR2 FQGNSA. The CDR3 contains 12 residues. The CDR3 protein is CASSPYTDTQYF. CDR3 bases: TGTGCCAGCAGCCCCTACACAGATACGCAGTATTTT.

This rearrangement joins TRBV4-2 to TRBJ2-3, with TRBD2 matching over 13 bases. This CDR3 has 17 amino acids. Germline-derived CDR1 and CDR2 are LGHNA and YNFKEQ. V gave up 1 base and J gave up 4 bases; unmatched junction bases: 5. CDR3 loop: CASSQARTSGSADTQYF. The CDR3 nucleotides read TGTGCCAGCAGCCAAGCCCGGACTAGCGGGAGCGCAGATACGCAGTATTTT.

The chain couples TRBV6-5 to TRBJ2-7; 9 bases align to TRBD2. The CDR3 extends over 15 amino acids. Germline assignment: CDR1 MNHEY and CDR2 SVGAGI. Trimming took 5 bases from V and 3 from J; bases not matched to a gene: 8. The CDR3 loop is CASSSGGSGSYEQYF. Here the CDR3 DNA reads TGTGCCAGCAGTAGTGGAGGTAGCGGGAGCTACGAGCAGTACTTC.

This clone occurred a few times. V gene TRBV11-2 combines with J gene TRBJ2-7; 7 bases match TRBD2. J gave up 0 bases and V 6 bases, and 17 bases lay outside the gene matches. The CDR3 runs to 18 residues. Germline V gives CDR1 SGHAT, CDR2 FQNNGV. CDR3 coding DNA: TGTGCCAGCAGGAATGCCCACCGAGCGGGGACGAGCTCCTACGAGCAGTACTTC. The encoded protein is CASRNAHRAGTSSYEQYF.

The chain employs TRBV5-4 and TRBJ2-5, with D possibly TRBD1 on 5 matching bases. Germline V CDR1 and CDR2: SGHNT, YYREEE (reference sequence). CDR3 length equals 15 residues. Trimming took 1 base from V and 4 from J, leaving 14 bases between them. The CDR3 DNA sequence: TGTGCCAGCAGCTTGTGGGCTTCAAGGGGAGAGACCCAGTACTTC. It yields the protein CASSLWASRGETQYF.

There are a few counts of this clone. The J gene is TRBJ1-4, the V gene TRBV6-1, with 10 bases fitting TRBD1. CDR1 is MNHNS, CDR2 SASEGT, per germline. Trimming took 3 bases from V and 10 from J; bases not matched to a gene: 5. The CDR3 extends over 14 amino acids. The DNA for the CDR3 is TGTGCCAGCAGTGACGACAGGGGGCTGGGAAAACTGTTTTTT. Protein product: CASSDDRGLGKLFF.

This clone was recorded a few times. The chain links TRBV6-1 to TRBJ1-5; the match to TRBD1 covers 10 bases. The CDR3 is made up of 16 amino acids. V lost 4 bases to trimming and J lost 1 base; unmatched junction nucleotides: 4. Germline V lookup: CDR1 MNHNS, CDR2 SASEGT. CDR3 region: CASSAWTGGSNQPQHF. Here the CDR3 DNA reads TGTGCCAGCAGTGCCTGGACAGGGGGAAGCAATCAGCCCCAGCATTTT.